Listed below are T cell receptor beta chains from one sample, sequenced in a study of spatial heterogeneity in lung cancer. TCRdb independently ran MiXCR on the 5' RACE reads; one entry per CDR3 protein. The data show about 38,000 distinct CDR3 sequences, about 6% seen once. The specimen was PBMCs, collected at surgery. Receptors were obtained from a male donor with early-stage non-small cell lung cancer. CDR3s include the opening cysteine and the closing phenylalanine or tryptophan. The D gene is left open where the match is weak. Part of the rows lack a size; the others show once, few, many or a class for expanded clones.

J,D,V,size,CDR3,DNA
TRBJ1-6,NA,TRBV27,few,CASSLSQGSPLHF,TGTGCCAGCAGTTTATCTCAAGGTTCACCCCTCCACTTT
TRBJ1-5,TRBD1,TRBV12-3/TRBV12-4,many,CASSLRQGRQPQHF,TGTGCCAGCAGTTTACGACAGGGGCGGCAGCCCCAGCATTTT
TRBJ2-7,NA,TRBV12-3/TRBV12-4,few,CASSLGQSLGYEQYF,TGTGCCAGCAGTTTAGGGCAGTCCCTGGGCTACGAGCAGTACTTC
TRBJ2-1,NA,TRBV7-9,many,CATFYVNEQFF,TGTGCCACCTTTTACGTAAATGAGCAGTTCTTC
TRBJ2-5,TRBD1,TRBV10-3,many,CAISGQGTETQYF,TGTGCCATCAGTGGACAGGGCACAGAGACCCAGTACTTC
TRBJ1-1,NA,TRBV12-5,NA,CASGLDSMNTEAFF,TGTGCTAGTGGTTTGGACAGCATGAACACTGAAGCTTTCTTT
TRBJ2-3,NA,TRBV24-1,few,CATSDSGRDTQYF,TGTGCCACCAGTGATTCGGGCCGAGATACGCAGTATTTT
TRBJ1-1,NA,TRBV5-6,NA,CASRVSGSRAFF,TGTGCCAGCAGAGTTTCAGGTTCCCGCGCTTTCTTT
TRBJ1-1,NA,TRBV18,many,CASSPQPGSTEAFF,TGTGCCAGCTCACCACAACCAGGGTCCACTGAAGCTTTCTTT
TRBJ1-5,TRBD1,TRBV30,many,CAWSIQGYNQPQHF,TGTGCCTGGAGTATACAGGGGTACAATCAGCCCCAGCATTTT
TRBJ2-3,TRBD1,TRBV6-5,many,CASRRGRSTDTQYF,TGTGCCAGCAGGAGGGGGCGAAGCACAGATACGCAGTATTTT
TRBJ1-5,NA,TRBV5-6,NA,CASSRGHQPQHF,TGTGCCAGCTCCCGTGGCCACCAGCCCCAGCATTTT
TRBJ1-2,NA,TRBV12-5,few,CASGLDEQGGGYTF,TGTGCTAGTGGTTTGGACGAACAGGGAGGAGGCTACACCTTC
TRBJ2-5,TRBD1,TRBV7-9,few,CASSLGRQGRETQYF,TGTGCCAGCAGCTTAGGGCGACAGGGTAGGGAGACCCAGTACTTC
TRBJ2-3,NA,TRBV6-4,many,CASSDSTETDTQYF,TGTGCCAGCAGTGACTCCACAGAGACAGATACGCAGTATTTT
TRBJ2-6,NA,TRBV6-2/TRBV6-3,many,CASSYNSGANVLTF,TGTGCCAGCAGTTACAACTCTGGGGCCAACGTCCTGACTTTC
TRBJ1-5,TRBD1,TRBV5-6,NA,CASSQGQGSNQPQHF,TGTGCCAGCAGCCAGGGACAGGGTAGCAATCAGCCCCAGCATTTT
TRBJ2-7,NA,TRBV7-2,NA,CASSLYRVNEQYF,TGTGCCAGCAGCTTATATCGGGTTAACGAGCAGTACTTC
TRBJ1-3,NA,TRBV11-2,many,CASSPQGSSGNTIYF,TGTGCCAGCAGCCCCCAGGGGAGTTCTGGAAACACCATATATTTT
TRBJ2-7,TRBD1,TRBV12-3/TRBV12-4,NA,CASSPDRVAYEQYF,TGTGCCAGCAGTCCGGACAGGGTAGCCTACGAGCAGTACTTC
TRBJ1-1,NA,TRBV3-1,many,CASSRGGRVNTEAFF,TGTGCCAGCAGCCGAGGCGGACGGGTGAACACTGAAGCTTTCTTT
TRBJ2-2,NA,TRBV28,many,CASSGALRPGELFF,TGTGCCAGCAGCGGGGCCCTGAGACCCGGGGAGCTGTTTTTT
TRBJ1-6,NA,TRBV20-1,many,CSARDYRTDGNNSPLHF,TGCAGTGCTAGAGATTATAGAACCGATGGAAATAATTCACCCCTCCACTTT
TRBJ1-3,NA,TRBV15,NA,CATSRDLGRGNTIYF,TGTGCCACCAGCAGAGATCTAGGCAGGGGAAACACCATATATTTT
TRBJ1-6,NA,TRBV12-3/TRBV12-4,many,CASSLQGLGSPLHF,TGTGCCAGCAGTTTACAGGGTCTTGGTTCACCCCTCCACTTT